These 29 T cell receptor beta chains were sequenced from one sample in a study of shared T cell receptors in the human thymus. This table comes from immunoSEQ multiplex PCR, and its TCRdb copy is limited to in-frame clones, with some not included. The table has some 720,000 clones, 88% seen once; the top ten hold 0.0095% to 0.011%. These data also formed part of another study, on human thymus T cells.

Specimen: thymocytes. The origin of the receptors is a boy in the first two years of life with a congenital heart defect.

The chain links TRBV28 to TRBJ2-2; the D is unclear. Looked up from germline, CDR1 is MDHEN and CDR2 is SYDVKM. The V and J ends lost 4 bases and 4 bases respectively, with 7 bases between them. The CDR3 extends over 13 amino acids. DNA for the CDR3: TGTGCCAGCAGTTACCCAGGCACCGGGGAGCTGTTTTTT. Encoded protein: CASSYPGTGELFF.

The rearrangement uses TRBV7-9 and TRBJ2-7; D ambiguous. This CDR3 spans 12 amino acids. Germline V gene lookup returns CDR1 SEHNR and CDR2 FQNEAQ (reference sequence). Trimming pared 5 bases from V and 3 bases from J, leaving 8 bases between. CDR3 in amino acids: CASSVNSYEQYF. As DNA, the CDR3 is TGTGCCAGCAGCGTGAACAGCTACGAGCAGTACTTC.

This clone occurred once. The chain combines TRBV7-9 with TRBJ2-7; 9 bases agree with TRBD1. The germline gives CDR1 SEHNR, CDR2 FQNEAQ (reference sequence). Germline trimming cut 10 bases from V and 4 bases from J; bases unmatched to any gene: 11. The CDR3 runs 14 residues. CDR3 protein: CATHRWDRAYEQYF. CDR3 coding DNA: TGTGCCACCCACCGGTGGGACAGGGCATACGAGCAGTACTTC.

This clone has only one observation. The chain recombines TRBV30 with TRBJ1-1; no clear D gene. The CDR3 totals 13 residues. Germline loops: CDR1 GTSNPN, CDR2 SVGIG (reference sequence). Trimming shortened V by 2 bases and J by 2 bases, and 9 bases separated the two germline ends. CDR3 in DNA: TGTGCCTGGAGTAACCGGGGAAACACTGAAGCTTTCTTT. It encodes CAWSNRGNTEAFF.

The chain has TRBV29-1 and TRBJ2-1, with 7 bases matching TRBD2. The CDR3 runs to 14 residues. Trimming took 5 bases from V and 9 from J; bases not matched to a gene: 13. Germline assignment: CDR1 SQVTM and CDR2 ANQGSEA. The CDR3 DNA reads as TGCAGCGTTTGGACTGGGACTACCATGGGTGAGCAGTTCTTC. Translation gives CSVWTGTTMGEQFF.

This rearrangement joins TRBV12-5 to TRBJ1-3; maybe TRBD1 (6 bases). The CDR3 is 16 residues long. Germline CDR1 and CDR2: LGHNT and FRNRAP. The V and J ends lost 6 bases and 0 bases respectively, with 15 bases between them. CDR3 nucleotide sequence: TGTGCTAGTGGCGGGGACATTCGCAACTCTGGAAACACCATATATTTT. It translates to CASGGDIRNSGNTIYF.

The gene calls are TRBV6-5 and TRBJ1-1, with D unresolved. Per germline, CDR1 MNHEY and CDR2 SVGAGI. The CDR3 loop spans 16 amino acids. V lost 0 bases and J 1 base, leaving 12 bases between the germline ends. The CDR3 protein is CASSYSRAGQNTEAFF. CDR3 sequence (DNA): TGTGCCAGCAGTTACTCGAGAGCGGGTCAGAACACTGAAGCTTTCTTT.

The table lists this clone with a count of one. V gene TRBV30 combines with J gene TRBJ2-3; 7 bases agree with TRBD1. Germline V gives CDR1 GTSNPN, CDR2 SVGIG (reference sequence). V trimming: 0 bases; J trimming: 2 bases; junction bases outside the gene matches: 5. There are 15 residues in the CDR3. The CDR3 loop reads CAWSVGGQHTDTQYF. The CDR3 DNA reads as TGTGCCTGGAGTGTAGGGGGACAGCACACAGATACGCAGTATTTT.

V is TRBV6-1 and J is TRBJ2-5; D perhaps matches TRBD2 (6 bases). The DNA end favors TRBJ2-7, so the J call may be wrong. Looked up from germline, CDR1 is MNHNS and CDR2 is SASEGT. The CDR3 spans 13 residues. The CDR3: CASKSQGGGEQYF. Written as DNA, the CDR3 is TGTGCCAGCAAGTCTCAGGGAGGAGGCGAGCAGTACTTC.

The rearrangement uses TRBV30 and TRBJ2-4, with TRBD2 as a possible D gene (7 bases). Germline lookup yields CDR1 GTSNPN and CDR2 SVGIG (reference sequence). This CDR3 spans 15 amino acids. Trimming pared 1 base from V and 1 base from J, leaving 11 bases between. For the CDR3, the DNA is TGTGCCTGGAGTGAGAGGGGGGGGGCCAAAAACATTCAGTACTTC. This sequence encodes CAWSERGGAKNIQYF. Looking up the rest from reference TRBV30 and TRBJ2-4 gives the full variable domain: SQTIHQWPATLVQPVGSPLSLECTVEGTSNPNLYWYRQAAGRGLQLLFYSVGIGQISSEVPQNLSASRPQDRQFILSSKKLLLSDSGFYLCAWSERGGAKNIQYFGAGTRLSVL.

The CDR3 bases are TGTGCCAGCAGTTTAGTCACCTACGAGCAGTACTTC. Translated, it gives CASSLVTYEQYF. The chain is built from TRBV28 and TRBJ2-7; no definite D call. The CDR3 spans 12 residues. Per germline, CDR1 MDHEN and CDR2 SYDVKM. Between the trimmed V and J ends, which lost 2 bases and 2 bases, there was a span of 4 bases.

The V gene is TRBV14, the J gene TRBJ1-2, with 7 bases aligning to TRBD1. Germline V gene data show CDR1 as SGHDN and CDR2 as FVKESK. The CDR3 has 16 amino acids. Trimming took 2 bases from V and 1 from J; bases not matched to a gene: 7. In nucleotides, the CDR3 is TGTGCCAGCAGCCAAACGACAGGGCGACATAACTATGGCTACACCTTC. It translates to CASSQTTGRHNYGYTF.

This clone was recorded once. The chain links TRBV18 to TRBJ2-7; TRBD1 might be the D (7 bases). Trimming left V 2 bases short and J 5 bases short, with 19 bases between. CDR3 length: 16 amino acids. Germline V gives CDR1 KGHSH, CDR2 LQKENI. CDR3 sequence reads: CASSPGGSQGRHEQYF. Here the CDR3 DNA reads TGTGCCAGCTCACCAGGAGGCTCACAGGGGAGGCACGAGCAGTACTTC.

The chain combines TRBV18 with TRBJ2-5; 9 nucleotides align to TRBD1. The DNA end is a closer match to TRBJ2-7, so the J assignment may be wrong. This CDR3 is 16 amino acids long. Germline CDR1 and CDR2: KGHSH and LQKENI. The CDR3 DNA reads as TGTGCCAGCTCACCTCCCGGGACAGGGAGGTCCTACGAGCAGTACTTC. Protein product: CASSPPGTGRSYEQYF.

This rearrangement joins TRBV7-7 to TRBJ2-5; perhaps TRBD2 as D (5 bases). The length of the CDR3 is 13 residues. Trimming shortened V by 4 bases and J by 5 bases, and 11 bases separated the two germline ends. Germline V gene sequence: CDR1 SSHAT, CDR2 FNYEAQ (reference sequence). CDR3 amino acids: CASSSSWEETQYF. As DNA, the CDR3 is TGTGCCAGCAGCTCGTCATGGGAGGAGACCCAGTACTTC.

The V and J genes are TRBV7-9 and TRBJ1-5, with D perhaps TRBD1 (6 bases). The length of the CDR3 is 14 residues. Germline V lookup: CDR1 SEHNR, CDR2 FQNEAQ (reference sequence). V gave up 5 bases and J gave up 5 bases, with 13 bases separating them. The CDR3 is CASSPGQQYQPQHF. The DNA of the CDR3 is TGTGCCAGCAGCCCCGGACAGCAGTATCAGCCCCAGCATTTT. The full variable domain, in which reference TRBV7-9 and TRBJ1-5 provide the parts outside the CDR3, is DTGVSQNPRHKITKRGQNVTFRCDPISEHNRLYWYRQTLGQGPEFLTYFQNEAQLEKSRLLSDRFSAERPKGSFSTLEIQRTEQGDSAMYLCASSPGQQYQPQHFGDGTRLSIL.

The genes are TRBV30 and TRBJ2-7; D possibly corresponds to TRBD1 (5 bases). The CDR3 totals 16 residues. CDR1 is GTSNPN, CDR2 SVGIG, per germline (reference sequence). The V gene lost 2 bases and the J gene lost 0 bases, with 17 bases spanning the gap. In nucleotides, the CDR3 is TGTGCCTGGAGTCCCGACAGCCGGATAGACTCCTACGAGCAGTACTTC. This codes for CAWSPDSRIDSYEQYF.

This clone was found a few times. V gene TRBV19 combines with J gene TRBJ2-7; possibly TRBD2 for D (5 bases). From germline, CDR1 is LNHDA and CDR2 SQIVND (reference sequence). This CDR3 has 14 residues. V lost 3 bases, J lost 1 base, and 10 bases lay in between. The chain's CDR3 is CASSIGSASYEQYF. The CDR3 DNA follows: TGTGCCAGTAGTATTGGTAGCGCGTCCTACGAGCAGTACTTC.

The genes are TRBV25-1 and TRBJ1-2, with a weak D call TRBD1 (5 bases). From germline, CDR1 is MGHDK and CDR2 SYGVNS. V lost 6 bases and J 4 bases, leaving 6 bases between the germline ends. This CDR3 contains 11 residues. The CDR3 sequence: CASSGGYGYTF. DNA for the CDR3: TGTGCCAGCAGCGGGGGCTATGGCTACACCTTC.

This clone has a handful of counts. The V call is TRBV2, the J call TRBJ2-7; the match to TRBD2 covers 7 bases. V gave up 6 bases and J gave up 6 bases; unmatched junction bases: 17. In germline, CDR1 is SNHLY, CDR2 FYNNEI. The CDR3 is made up of 16 amino acids. The CDR3 DNA sequence: TGTGCCAGCAGCCCCCCGGTGACCGGGGGGACGGGCGAGCAGTACTTC. Translating it yields CASSPPVTGGTGEQYF. The whole variable domain, filled in from reference TRBV2 and TRBJ2-7, reads EPEVTQTPSHQVTQMGQEVILRCVPISNHLYFYWYRQILGQKVEFLVSFYNNEISEKSEIFDDQFSVERPDGSNFTLKIRSTKLEDSAMYFCASSPPVTGGTGEQYFGPGTRLTVT.

The CDR3 DNA is TGTGCCAGCAGTTTATCGGACAGCTACGAGCAGTACTTC. Its translation is CASSLSDSYEQYF. The chain links TRBV27 to TRBJ2-7; D perhaps matches TRBD1 (6 bases). Germline-derived CDR1 and CDR2 are MNHEY and SMNVEV (reference sequence). The CDR3 has 13 amino acids. V was shortened by 0 bases and J by 3 bases, with 6 bases between the two germline ends.

This chain joins TRBV19 and TRBJ2-2, with D tentatively TRBD2 (7 bases). The ends were cut back, 6 bases at V and 3 bases at J, with 14 bases in the middle. CDR1 and CDR2 (germline): LNHDA, SQIVND (reference sequence). CDR3 length equals 15 residues. The CDR3 here is CASRLRGGHTGELFF. The CDR3 DNA reads TGTGCCAGTAGGCTTAGGGGGGGACACACCGGGGAGCTGTTTTTT.

The chain combines TRBV6-4 with TRBJ2-3; 9 bases align to TRBD2. Trimming cost V 4 bases and J 0 bases; bases outside gene matches: 5. The CDR3 is made up of 16 amino acids. The germline V gene encodes CDR1 MRHNA and CDR2 SNTAGT. The CDR3 DNA reads as TGTGCCAGCAGTGTCTCAGCGGGGGGTAGCACAGATACGCAGTATTTT. Protein product: CASSVSAGGSTDTQYF.

In its sample, this clone was seen once. V gene TRBV5-8 combines with J gene TRBJ1-1; 9 nucleotides match TRBD1. The J segment lost 2 bases and the V segment lost 4 bases, leaving 6 bases of the junction unmatched. Germline lookup yields CDR1 SGHTS and CDR2 YDEGEE. This CDR3 is 15 amino acids long. CDR3 nucleotide sequence: TGTGCCAGCAGCCTCTGGACAGGGGCTAACACTGAAGCTTTCTTT. This translates into CASSLWTGANTEAFF.

This clone was observed once. This chain connects TRBV7-9 to TRBJ2-1; TRBD1 agrees at 8 bases. Trimming removed 5 bases from V and 4 bases from J; junction bases left unmatched: 4. The CDR3 contains 14 residues. The germline CDR1 and CDR2 sequences are SEHNR and FQNEAQ (reference sequence). As DNA, the CDR3 is TGTGCCAGCAGCCGGACAGGGCAGTACAATGAGCAGTTCTTC. Its protein is CASSRTGQYNEQFF.

This chain links TRBV5-4 with TRBJ2-7, with D unresolved. V lost 3 bases and J lost 2, with 12 bases in between. CDR1 and CDR2 (germline): SGHNT, YYREEE (reference sequence). CDR3 size: 14 residues. The CDR3 nucleotides read TGTGCCAGCAGCTCCGGGTCGGCCCCCTACGAGCAGTACTTC. This sequence encodes CASSSGSAPYEQYF.

The chain joins TRBV9 to TRBJ2-1, with a weak D call TRBD2 (6 bases). CDR3 length: 15 residues. Germline CDR1 SGDLS, CDR2 YYNGEE. V was cut by 4 bases and J by 4 bases, with 15 bases left in between. The chain's CDR3 is CASSPEGALYNEQFF. The CDR3 nucleotides read TGTGCCAGCAGCCCGGAGGGCGCCCTATACAATGAGCAGTTCTTC.

The chain joins TRBV11-3 to TRBJ2-7, with D perhaps matching TRBD1 (5 bases). The germline gives CDR1 SGHNT, CDR2 YENEEA. This CDR3 contains 14 residues. The V end was cut by 2 bases, the J end by 5 bases, with 13 bases between. The chain's CDR3 is CASSLRQQAHEQYF. DNA for the CDR3: TGTGCCAGCAGCTTACGTCAACAGGCCCACGAGCAGTACTTC.

The rearrangement joins TRBV5-6 to TRBJ2-7; D is unclear. Trimming shortened V by 1 base and J by 3 bases, and 8 bases separated the two germline ends. CDR1 SGHDT and CDR2 YYEEEE come from the germline V gene. The CDR3 runs 13 residues. CDR3 sequence (DNA): TGTGCCAGCAGCTTGAATGTAAACTACGAGCAGTACTTC. Translating it yields CASSLNVNYEQYF.